The next 3 T cell receptor beta chains were all read from a single sample in a study of cytotoxic CD8 clonotypes in ibrutinib-treated CLL (dated by TCRdb to 2020 to 2023). The library was generated by the immunoSEQ multiplex PCR assay. The table comes from immuneACCESS by way of TCRdb, which keeps in-frame sequences with V and J called. Part of the clones is missing from these tables; in studies checked, under half for an unresolved V gene and the rest for unknown reasons. The sample table shows some 150,000 clones, and about 76% are seen once. The leading ten clones occupy about 5% of the sample. The time point label corresponds to: around 25 months on ibrutinib. The sequenced sample was PBMCs, obtained after 24 months of ibrutinib treatment. These receptors were obtained from a human donor with chronic lymphocytic leukemia.

V usage is TRBV15 and J usage is TRBJ1-3; D is perhaps TRBD1 (5 bases). V shed 2 bases and J shed 0 bases, with 14 bases lying between them. The CDR3 is made up of 17 amino acids. Germline V gives CDR1 LNHNV, CDR2 YYDKDF (reference sequence). The CDR3 is CATSRRDVKLSGNTIYF. CDR3 sequence (DNA): TGTGCCACCAGCAGACGGGACGTCAAACTCTCTGGAAACACCATATATTTT.

In regard to this clone: A read error may account for a junction end that differs from germline. The chain recombines TRBV7-3 with TRBJ2-4, with D possibly called TRBD1 or TRBD2 (5 bases each). CDR1 is SGHTA and CDR2 is FQGTGA in the germline V gene. The CDR3 covers 15 residues. The DNA for the CDR3 is TGCGCCAGCAGCCAAGTGGGGACCCTTGGAGACATTCAGTACTTC. It specifies CASSQVGTLGDIQYF.

The rearrangement links TRBV7-6 to TRBJ2-7; D is uncertain. Germline V CDR1 and CDR2: SGHVS, FNYEAQ. Trimming removed 1 base at V and 0 bases at J, with 10 bases between. The CDR3 is made up of 15 amino acids. CDR3 amino acids: CASSLGTGSSYEQYF. DNA for the CDR3: TGTGCCAGCAGCTTAGGTACGGGCAGCTCCTACGAGCAGTACTTC.